This entry lists 27 T cell receptor beta chains sequenced from one sample in a study of CD8 T cells in Susac syndrome. An input of about 0.5 to 1 ug of RNA was subjected to reverse transcription using random hexamers. Using its own MiXCR run on the immunoSEQ multiplex PCR reads, TCRdb lists one record per CDR3 protein. The repertoire holds about 200,000 distinct CDR3 sequences, with just under 95% as singletons. The sample taken for sequencing was CD4+ T cells from PBMCs. The receptors stem from a human donor with multiple sclerosis.

This chain connects TRBV11-2 to TRBJ2-4; D is ambiguous. The CDR3 is 14 amino acids. The germline V gene has CDR1 SGHAT and CDR2 FQNNGV. V shed 4 bases and J shed 0 bases, with 7 bases lying between them. The CDR3 loop reads CASSWGLAKNIQYF. Here the CDR3 DNA reads TGTGCCAGCAGCTGGGGTCTAGCCAAAAACATTCAGTACTTC.

V gene TRBV15 combines with J gene TRBJ2-6; unclear D gene. V was pared by 5 bases and J by 1 base, with 3 bases between. Germline V lookup: CDR1 LNHNV, CDR2 YYDKDF (reference sequence). The length of the CDR3 is 13 residues. The CDR3 nucleotides are TGTGCCACCAGCTGGTCTGGGGCCAACGTCCTGACTTTC. It is translated as CATSWSGANVLTF.

This clonotype is a singleton in its sample. V usage is TRBV7-2 and J usage is TRBJ1-3; 7 bases are a match to TRBD1. CDR3 size: 14 residues. The trim removed 7 bases at V and 2 bases at J, leaving 5 bases unmatched. Germline loops: CDR1 SGHTA, CDR2 FQGNSA. The DNA of the CDR3 is TGTGCCAGCACGGACAGGAAAGCTGGAAACACCATATATTTT. The encoded protein is CASTDRKAGNTIYF.

V gene TRBV29-1 combines with J gene TRBJ2-7; possibly TRBD2 for D (6 bases). Germline V CDR1 and CDR2: SQVTM, ANQGSEA. CDR3 length equals 13 residues. The V and J ends lost 7 bases and 3 bases respectively, with 16 bases between them. CDR3 sequence (DNA): TGCAGCGCATCGGGGACTTGGGGCTACGAGCAGTACTTC. This sequence encodes CSASGTWGYEQYF.

The chain links TRBV30 to TRBJ1-5; possibly TRBD1 for D (5 bases). Germline V gene lookup returns CDR1 GTSNPN and CDR2 SVGIG (reference sequence). This CDR3 region has 15 residues. The V end was cut by 5 bases, the J end by 2 bases, with 16 bases between. CDR3 nucleotide sequence: TGTGCCTGGGCTCTCGCAGGGTTTGGCAATCAGCCCCAGCATTTT. Translation: CAWALAGFGNQPQHF.

This rearrangement joins TRBV9 to TRBJ2-5; D unresolved. V lost 0 bases to trimming and J lost 1 base, with 7 bases between them. Looked up from germline, CDR1 is SGDLS and CDR2 is YYNGEE. This CDR3 contains 14 residues. The CDR3 loop reads CASSVAPVQETQYF. The DNA for the CDR3 is TGTGCCAGCAGCGTAGCCCCGGTCCAAGAGACCCAGTACTTC.

The CDR3 region has the DNA TGTGCCAGCAGCGTCAGCGGGGGTGGAGATACGCAGTATTTT. Amino acids: CASSVSGGGDTQYF. This chain connects TRBV9 to TRBJ2-3; TRBD2 aligns across 8 bases. The CDR3 extends over 14 amino acids. CDR1 and CDR2 from the germline V gene are SGDLS and YYNGEE. J gave up 5 bases and V 2 bases, and 4 bases lay outside the gene matches. Based on the CDR3 plus reference TRBV9 and TRBJ2-3, the full variable domain is DSGVTQTPKHLITATGQRVTLRCSPRSGDLSVYWYQQSLDQGLQFLIQYYNGEERAKGNILERFSAQQFPDLHSELNLSSLELGDSALYFCASSVSGGGDTQYFGPGTRLTVL.

This clonotype was counted only a few times. The chain couples TRBV9 to TRBJ1-1; D unresolved. V lost 2 bases to trimming and J lost 0 bases, with 5 bases between them. This CDR3 contains 13 residues. The germline V gene encodes CDR1 SGDLS and CDR2 YYNGEE. The CDR3 here is CASSVLMNTEAFF. In DNA form, the CDR3 reads TGTGCCAGCAGCGTTCTAATGAACACTGAAGCTTTCTTT.

The rearrangement uses TRBV7-3 and TRBJ2-1, with 7 bases fitting TRBD2. Germline CDR1 is SGHTA and CDR2 is FQGTGA. The CDR3 runs to 12 residues. The J segment lost 12 bases and the V segment lost 5 bases, leaving 7 bases of the junction unmatched. DNA for the CDR3: TGTGCCAGCAGCCCCGACGGACTAGGGCAGTTCTTC. It specifies CASSPDGLGQFF.

The J gene is TRBJ1-2, the V gene TRBV23-1; TRBD1 matches at 8 bases. TRBV23-1 is an open reading frame whose function is uncertain. The CDR3 contains 16 residues. V lost 0 bases, J lost 8 bases, and 11 bases stayed unmatched. CDR3 nucleotide sequence: TGCGCCAGCAGTCAATCCTGGCAGGGGGCTGAGGAAGGCTACACCTTC. It specifies CASSQSWQGAEEGYTF.

The J gene is TRBJ1-2, the V gene TRBV29-1; the D gene is possibly TRBD1 (5 bases). CDR1 and CDR2 from the germline V gene are SQVTM and ANQGSEA. The V and J ends lost 3 bases and 6 bases respectively, with 14 bases between them. The CDR3 has 13 amino acids. The CDR3 sequence is CSVDRVGSHGYTF. The CDR3 DNA reads as TGCAGCGTTGACAGGGTCGGGTCGCATGGCTACACCTTC.

A few counts support this clonotype. The chain couples TRBV12-3 or TRBV12-4 to TRBJ2-5, with 11 bases fitting TRBD2. After removal of 5 bases from V and 2 bases from J, the junction contained 4 bases not matched to a gene. The CDR3 is 15 amino acids. CDR3 protein: CASSLIAGGQETQYF. The CDR3 DNA sequence: TGTGCCAGCAGTCTTATAGCGGGGGGGCAAGAGACCCAGTACTTC.

V and J are TRBV3-1 and TRBJ1-3; no clear D. The germline CDR1 and CDR2 sequences are LGHDT and YNNKEL (reference sequence). V lost 4 bases to trimming and J lost 1 base, with 11 bases between them. The CDR3 has 15 residues. The CDR3 nucleotides are TGTGCCAGCAGCCTGGCACCGAAATCTGGAAACACCATATATTTT. It encodes CASSLAPKSGNTIYF.

This chain links TRBV5-4 with TRBJ2-1; 7 bases line up with TRBD2. This CDR3 comprises 14 residues. V shed 3 bases and J 3 bases; nucleotides not matched to a gene: 3. CDR1 is SGHNT, CDR2 YYREEE, per germline (reference sequence). Written as DNA, the CDR3 is TGTGCCAGCAGCTCCCGGGACTACTACAATGAGCAGTTCTTC. Translated: CASSSRDYYNEQFF.

The V call is TRBV20-1, the J call TRBJ2-7; 8 bases agree with TRBD1. Germline CDR1 is DFQATT and CDR2 is SNEGSKA (reference sequence). Trimming cost V 5 bases and J 6 bases; bases outside gene matches: 9. The CDR3 consists of 13 residues. The CDR3 here is CSAPRDRSGEQYV. CDR3 sequence (DNA): TGCAGTGCTCCCCGGGACAGGTCCGGCGAGCAGTACGTC.

The J gene is TRBJ2-7, the V gene TRBV6-5; no firm D call. The CDR3 extends over 11 amino acids. V lost 5 bases and J lost 3, with 5 bases in between. The germline V gene has CDR1 MNHEY and CDR2 SVGAGI. CDR3 sequence: CASSPRYEQYF. CDR3 in DNA: TGTGCCAGCAGTCCCCGCTACGAGCAGTACTTC.

The chain combines TRBV15 with TRBJ2-1; 14 bases fit TRBD2. The trim removed 8 bases at V and 7 bases at J, leaving 1 base unmatched. The CDR3 has 13 residues. Germline V gene sequence: CDR1 LNHNV, CDR2 YYDKDF (reference sequence). CDR3 in DNA: TGTGCCACCCGACTAGCGGGGGGGAATGAGCAGTTCTTC. Amino acid sequence: CATRLAGGNEQFF.

CDR3 amino acids: CASTLTSGIYDTQYF. Here the CDR3 DNA reads TGTGCCAGCACCCTAACTAGTGGGATATATGATACGCAGTATTTT. V usage is TRBV5-4 and J usage is TRBJ2-3; a weak D match, TRBD2 (5 bases). The V end lost 6 bases, the J end lost 6 bases, and 20 bases lay between the germline ends. Germline loops: CDR1 SGHNT, CDR2 YYREEE (reference sequence). The length of the CDR3 is 15 residues.

This sequence joins TRBV30 and TRBJ2-1; no clear D gene. V was pared by 2 bases and J by 3 bases, with 14 bases between. The length of the CDR3 is 15 residues. Germline V CDR1 and CDR2: GTSNPN, SVGIG (reference sequence). The CDR3 DNA sequence: TGTGCCTGGAGTCGGTCACTGGTGGACTACAATGAGCAGTTCTTC. Its translation: CAWSRSLVDYNEQFF.

The sample holds one count of this clonotype. The chain is built from TRBV5-4 and TRBJ2-3; maybe TRBD1 (5 bases). The ends were cut back, 0 bases at V and 3 bases at J, with 8 bases in the middle. Germline lookup yields CDR1 SGHNT and CDR2 YYREEE (reference sequence). The CDR3 is 14 residues long. CDR3 bases: TGTGCCAGCAGCTTGGGCAGGGTGACAGATACGCAGTATTTT. This encodes CASSLGRVTDTQYF.

The chain employs TRBV4-1 and TRBJ2-5; possibly TRBD1 for D (5 bases). Germline values: CDR1 MGHRA, CDR2 YSYEKL. The CDR3 totals 15 residues. V lost 3 bases and J lost 2, with 13 bases in between. CDR3 sequence reads: CASSHVQETQETQYF. CDR3 sequence (DNA): TGCGCCAGCAGCCATGTACAGGAAACTCAAGAGACCCAGTACTTC.

The rearrangement joins TRBV18 to TRBJ1-4, with a possible D match to TRBD1 (5 bases). Germline V gene lookup returns CDR1 KGHSH and CDR2 LQKENI. V lost 2 bases and J 8 bases, leaving 12 bases between the germline ends. This CDR3 contains 14 residues. CDR3 protein: CASSPSGRVEKLFF. DNA of the CDR3: TGTGCCAGCTCACCATCAGGGAGAGTGGAAAAACTGTTTTTT.

This sequence joins TRBV7-2 and TRBJ1-1; the D is unclear. The germline CDR1 and CDR2 sequences are SGHTA and FQGNSA. CDR3 size: 14 residues. V shed 5 bases and J shed 3 bases, with 13 bases lying between them. DNA of the CDR3: TGTGCCAGCAGCCATTCCGCAGTCGACACTGAAGCTTTCTTT. Translation: CASSHSAVDTEAFF.

The V and J genes are TRBV29-1 and TRBJ1-4; TRBD1 might be the D (5 bases). V dropped 5 bases and J dropped 5 bases, with 12 bases sitting between them. CDR1 SQVTM and CDR2 ANQGSEA come from the germline V gene. This CDR3 contains 13 residues. The CDR3 spells CSVRDVRNEKLFF. CDR3 DNA sequence: TGCAGCGTTCGGGACGTTAGAAATGAAAAACTGTTTTTT.

This CDR3 is CSVSFSSYNEQFF. In nucleotides, the CDR3 is TGCAGCGTTTCGTTTTCAAGTTACAATGAGCAGTTCTTC. The chain links TRBV29-1 to TRBJ2-1; D not certain. Germline V gene sequence: CDR1 SQVTM, CDR2 ANQGSEA. With 5 bases removed from V and 4 bases from J, the gap between germline ends came to 12 bases. This CDR3 is built from 13 residues.

The CDR3 region has the DNA TGTGCCAGCAGCCAAGGTCCGCAAACCGAGACCCAGTACTTC. This sequence encodes CASSQGPQTETQYF. The V and J genes are TRBV3-1 and TRBJ2-5, with D unresolved. Trimming pared 1 base from V and 5 bases from J, leaving 11 bases between. Germline V gene lookup returns CDR1 LGHDT and CDR2 YNNKEL (reference sequence). The CDR3 covers 14 residues.

This rearrangement joins TRBV20-1 to TRBJ1-2, with D unresolved. The germline CDR1 and CDR2 sequences are DFQATT and SNEGSKA (reference sequence). The ends were cut back, 3 bases at V and 8 bases at J, with 7 bases in the middle. This CDR3 is built from 10 residues. The CDR3 region is CSASFEGYTF. DNA for the CDR3: TGCAGTGCTAGTTTCGAGGGCTACACCTTC.